The 25 T cell receptor beta chains in this list originate from one sample, sequenced in a study of blood T cell repertoires in COVID-19. Only in-frame clones appear in the TCRdb table, and some are missing; sequencing was by immunoSEQ multiplex PCR. The sample includes over 95,000 clones, more than 80% of them seen just once. Input material: peripheral blood. Every receptor here comes from a human donor in a cohort sampled during active COVID-19.

The gene calls are TRBV2 and TRBJ1-6; D is possibly TRBD1 (6 bases). From germline, CDR1 is SNHLY and CDR2 FYNNEI. Trimming pared 5 bases from V and 1 base from J, leaving 15 bases between. CDR3 length: 17 amino acids. The CDR3 DNA sequence: TGTGCCAGCAGTCAGACTTCCACAGGGTCCTATAATTCACCCCTCCACTTT. Its translation: CASSQTSTGSYNSPLHF. The complete variable domain, with remaining parts taken from reference TRBV2 and TRBJ1-6, reads EPEVTQTPSHQVTQMGQEVILRCVPISNHLYFYWYRQILGQKVEFLVSFYNNEISEKSEIFDDQFSVERPDGSNFTLKIRSTKLEDSAMYFCASSQTSTGSYNSPLHFGNGTRLTVT.

The chain carries TRBV21-1 and TRBJ1-5. TRBV21-1 is termed a pseudogene. This CDR3 has 15 amino acids. In DNA form, the CDR3 reads TGTGCCAGCGACCCCGGGAGATGGGGCAATCAGCCCCAGCATTTT. Translating gives CASDPGRWGNQPQHF.

The V call is TRBV25-1, the J call TRBJ2-1; 7 bases map to TRBD1. Germline values: CDR1 MGHDK, CDR2 SYGVNS. The ends lost 2 bases at V and 10 bases at J; junction bases unmatched: 5. This CDR3 contains 13 residues. CDR3 nucleotides: TGTGCCAGCAGTGAAGCAGGGACAGCCGAGCAGTTCTTC. It encodes CASSEAGTAEQFF.

The V call is TRBV7-9, the J call TRBJ1-5; the D is unclear. The CDR3 extends over 13 amino acids. V lost 6 bases and J lost 5, with 11 bases in between. Germline V gives CDR1 SEHNR, CDR2 FQNEAQ (reference sequence). As DNA, the CDR3 is TGTGCCAGCAGTTGGAGGGTGGATCAGCCCCAGCATTTT. The encoded protein is CASSWRVDQPQHF.

V usage is TRBV7-3 and J usage is TRBJ2-7, with 9 positions matching TRBD1. This CDR3 has 15 residues. After removal of 0 bases from V and 4 bases from J, the junction contained 4 bases not matched to a gene. In germline, CDR1 is SGHTA, CDR2 FQGTGA. For the CDR3, the DNA is TGTGCCAGCAGCTTAACCGGGGGACAGGGTTACGAGCAGTACTTC. Translation: CASSLTGGQGYEQYF.

J is TRBJ2-3 and V is TRBV4-3; D is possibly TRBD2 (6 bases). The CDR3 covers 15 residues. The germline V and J ends were trimmed by 0 bases and 5 bases, with 12 bases remaining between them. Germline V lookup: CDR1 LGHNA, CDR2 YSLEER. This CDR3 reads CASSQDGTSGDTQYF. The CDR3 DNA follows: TGCGCCAGCAGCCAAGATGGGACTTCTGGAGATACGCAGTATTTT.

The J gene is TRBJ2-7, the V gene TRBV9, with D maybe TRBD1 (6 bases). Trimming stripped 0 bases from V and 11 bases from J, with 18 bases between. The CDR3 runs 14 residues. Germline V lookup: CDR1 SGDLS, CDR2 YYNGEE. The CDR3 DNA follows: TGTGCCAGCAGCGTAGATGGGGACACATGGTTGGAGTACTTC. Amino acids: CASSVDGDTWLEYF.

The V gene is TRBV7-2, the J gene TRBJ2-1; 12 positions match TRBD2. CDR1 and CDR2 from the germline V gene are SGHTA and FQGNSA. The CDR3 runs to 18 residues. With 1 base clipped from V and 7 bases from J, the junction kept 11 bases outside the gene matches. CDR3 nucleotides: TGTGCCAGCAGCTTAGTAGGTTCGGGACTAGCGGGCCCGAATGAGCAGTTCTTC. Translating it yields CASSLVGSGLAGPNEQFF.

The table lists this clone with a few counts. The rearrangement links TRBV23-1 to TRBJ1-5, with TRBD1 identical over 7 bases. TRBV23-1 qualifies as an ORF whose function is uncertain. This CDR3 spans 19 amino acids. Losses at the gene ends were 0 bases for V and 0 bases for J; bases not matched to a gene: 11. CDR3 nucleotides: TGCGCCAGCAGTCAATCACCGGTGGGGGACAGCCATAGCAATCAGCCCCAGCATTTT. The encoded protein is CASSQSPVGDSHSNQPQHF.

This clone was seen at least ten times. The V gene is TRBV28, the J gene TRBJ2-7, with no clear D. CDR3 length: 14 residues. V dropped 4 bases and J dropped 2 bases, with 12 bases sitting between them. Germline-derived CDR1 and CDR2 are MDHEN and SYDVKM. CDR3 residues: CASSWAQLAYEQYF. CDR3 coding DNA: TGTGCCAGCAGTTGGGCACAGTTAGCCTACGAGCAGTACTTC.

The CDR3 bases are TGTGCCAGCAGTGCCCAGGGTACCGGGGAGCTGTTTTTT. As protein: CASSAQGTGELFF. The V gene is TRBV6-4, the J gene TRBJ2-2; possibly TRBD1 for D (5 bases). V lost 4 bases and J lost 5, with 8 bases in between. This CDR3 has 13 residues. Germline CDR1 reads MRHNA; CDR2 reads SNTAGT.

The chain employs TRBV3-1 (or the pseudogene TRBV3-2) and TRBJ2-2, with 7 bases that match TRBD2. The CDR3 consists of 17 residues. V shed 1 base and J 0 bases; nucleotides not matched to a gene: 5. The V gene's germline CDR1 is LGHDT and CDR2 YNNKEL (reference sequence). The chain's CDR3 is CASSQVGGGANTGELFF. Written as DNA, the CDR3 is TGTGCCAGCAGCCAAGTCGGTGGGGGGGCGAACACCGGGGAGCTGTTTTTT.

The chain carries TRBV28 and TRBJ1-2; 7 bases fit TRBD1. Trimming removed 3 bases from V and 6 bases from J; junction bases left unmatched: 7. CDR1 and CDR2 from the germline V gene are MDHEN and SYDVKM. The CDR3 is 14 residues long. The CDR3 sequence: CASSFPRQGDGYTF. CDR3 DNA: TGTGCCAGCAGTTTCCCGAGGCAGGGGGATGGCTACACCTTC.

V is TRBV19 and J is TRBJ1-1, with D perhaps matching TRBD1 (6 bases). V shed 6 bases and J shed 4 bases, with 9 bases lying between them. Germline assignment: CDR1 LNHDA and CDR2 SQIVND (reference sequence). The CDR3 length is 12 residues. CDR3: CASRVRGTEAFF. The CDR3 DNA follows: TGTGCCAGTAGGGTCAGGGGCACTGAAGCTTTCTTT.

The rearrangement uses TRBV18 and TRBJ2-1, with 11 bases that match TRBD2. Trimming took 3 bases from V and 3 from J; bases not matched to a gene: 4. The CDR3 sequence is 16 residues long. Germline V CDR1 and CDR2: KGHSH, LQKENI. The DNA of the CDR3 is TGTGCCAGCTCACCCCCGGGACTAGCGGTCTACAATGAGCAGTTCTTC. It translates to CASSPPGLAVYNEQFF.

To note about this clone: The sample holds other DNA sequences that translate to the same CDR3. This chain links TRBV20-1 with TRBJ2-3, with D unclear. Germline CDR1 DFQATT, CDR2 SNEGSKA (reference sequence). This CDR3 region has 11 residues. Trimming cost V 6 bases and J 0 bases, with 4 bases left between them. The CDR3 spells CSATSTDTQYF. CDR3 nucleotide sequence: TGCAGTGCGACTAGCACAGATACGCAGTATTTT.

Only one count was recorded for this clone. The chain uses TRBV19 and TRBJ1-5; 8 bases line up with TRBD1. Trimming took 4 bases from V and 0 from J; bases not matched to a gene: 5. The CDR3 runs to 16 residues. The germline CDR1 and CDR2 sequences are LNHDA and SQIVND (reference sequence). This CDR3 is CASSTDRGGSNQPQHF. The CDR3 region has the DNA TGTGCCAGTAGTACCGACAGGGGTGGTAGCAATCAGCCCCAGCATTTT.

This chain links TRBV6-2 or TRBV6-3 with TRBJ2-7; D is unclear. Trimming pared 6 bases from V and 2 bases from J, leaving 14 bases between. In germline, CDR1 is MNHEY, CDR2 SVGEGT. The CDR3 runs to 14 residues. The chain's CDR3 is CASSRRSPPYEQYF. The CDR3 DNA sequence: TGTGCCAGCAGCCGCAGGTCGCCGCCCTACGAGCAGTACTTC.

This sequence joins TRBV14 and TRBJ2-5; D may be TRBD1 (6 bases). Germline V gene sequence: CDR1 SGHDN, CDR2 FVKESK. The V end was cut by 1 base, the J end by 5 bases, with 14 bases between. The CDR3 is 15 residues long. CDR3 protein: CASSQGGPTSETQYF. The DNA of the CDR3 is TGTGCCAGCAGCCAAGGGGGGCCGACGTCGGAGACCCAGTACTTC.

The chain combines TRBV7-9 with TRBJ2-7; D ambiguous. This CDR3 is built from 14 residues. Trimming stripped 5 bases from V and 2 bases from J, with 13 bases between. Germline assignment: CDR1 SEHNR and CDR2 FQNEAQ (reference sequence). CDR3 loop: CASSPYSPAYEQYF. The CDR3 DNA reads TGTGCCAGCAGCCCTTACAGTCCTGCCTACGAGCAGTACTTC. Looking up the rest from reference TRBV7-9 and TRBJ2-7 gives the full variable domain: DTGVSQNPRHKITKRGQNVTFRCDPISEHNRLYWYRQTLGQGPEFLTYFQNEAQLEKSRLLSDRFSAERPKGSFSTLEIQRTEQGDSAMYLCASSPYSPAYEQYFGPGTRLTVT.

The J gene is TRBJ1-6, the V gene TRBV7-2; no clear D. Trimming stripped 5 bases from V and 5 bases from J, with 7 bases between. Germline loops: CDR1 SGHTA, CDR2 FQGNSA. This CDR3 comprises 13 residues. This CDR3 is CASSPRNNSPLHF. CDR3 bases: TGTGCCAGCAGCCCCAGAAATAATTCACCCCTCCACTTT.

The rearrangement uses TRBV19 and TRBJ2-3; D remains unclear. This CDR3 region has 15 residues. V lost 6 bases, J lost 1 base, and 14 bases lay in between. Germline lookup yields CDR1 LNHDA and CDR2 SQIVND (reference sequence). For the CDR3, the DNA is TGTGCCAGTAGAGAGACTCACCCTGGCACAGATACGCAGTATTTT. This sequence encodes CASRETHPGTDTQYF.

This clone was detected once. The CDR3 coding sequence is TGCGCCAGCAGAAACAGGGGGCGCGAAGCTTTCTTT. Its translation: CASRNRGREAFF. V and J are TRBV23-1 and TRBJ1-1; 9 bases line up with TRBD1. TRBV23-1 is an open reading frame whose function is uncertain. With V trimmed by 6 bases and J by 8 bases, 4 bases remained unmatched. The CDR3 consists of 12 residues.

This clone was recorded only once. The rearrangement joins TRBV29-1 to TRBJ2-7; 8 bases agree with TRBD1. The CDR3 sequence is 13 residues long. Germline CDR1 reads SQVTM; CDR2 reads ANQGSEA. Germline trimming cut 7 bases from V and 8 bases from J; bases unmatched to any gene: 13. As DNA, the CDR3 is TGCAGCGCTCAGCTGGGACAGGACTATAAGCAGTACTTC. It translates to CSAQLGQDYKQYF.

This clone was counted a single time. V is TRBV28 and J is TRBJ2-7; TRBD1 matches 9 bases. The CDR3 runs to 15 residues. V gave up 5 bases and J gave up 5 bases; unmatched junction bases: 10. The germline CDR1 and CDR2 sequences are MDHEN and SYDVKM. The CDR3 reads CASSLHGQGSDEQYF. The CDR3 nucleotides read TGTGCCAGCAGTCTTCACGGACAGGGGTCAGACGAGCAGTACTTC.